A selection of T cell receptor beta chains follows, all from one sample in a study of shared clonotypes between healthy human individuals. Clones were sequenced by immunoSEQ multiplex PCR, and TCRdb holds only the in-frame ones, with some missing. The sample shows fewer than 1.8 million clones, roughly 98.5% of them seen only once. Sequencing was performed on naive CD4+ T cells sorted from blood. All receptors come from a man aged 25-45 years in good health. CDR3s include the opening cysteine and the closing phenylalanine or tryptophan. The D gene is left open where the match is weak. Expanded clones get a size class; other rows say once, few or many, or leave the size out.

len,abundance,d_gene,j_gene,v_gene,CDR3aa,CDR3nt
14,.,.,TRBJ2-1,TRBV15,CATSRATGRNEQFF,TGTGCCACCAGCAGAGCCACAGGGAGGAATGAGCAGTTCTTC
14,.,TRBD2,TRBJ2-7,TRBV5-4,CASSFGGSSYEQYF,TGTGCCAGCAGCTTCGGCGGGAGCTCCTACGAGCAGTACTTC
11,.,.,TRBJ1-2,TRBV5-7,CASSLGQGYTF,TGTGCCAGCAGCTTGGGACAAGGCTACACCTTC
15,.,.,TRBJ2-2,TRBV9,CASSADLRQHGELFF,TGTGCCAGCAGCGCCGACCTACGACAGCACGGGGAGCTGTTTTTT
17,.,TRBD2,TRBJ2-7,TRBV18,CASSPKTSGSATYEQYF,TGTGCCAGCTCACCCAAGACTAGCGGGAGTGCTACCTACGAGCAGTACTTC
14,.,.,TRBJ2-1,TRBV27,CASSSQRAYNEQFF,TGTGCCAGCAGCTCTCAGAGGGCCTACAATGAGCAGTTCTTC
16,once,TRBD2,TRBJ2-1,TRBV9,CASSVSGTSGRNEQFF,TGTGCCAGCAGCGTCTCCGGGACTAGCGGCAGGAATGAGCAGTTCTTC
11,.,.,TRBJ2-1,TRBV19,CASRDAYEQFF,TGTGCCAGTAGAGACGCGTATGAGCAGTTCTTC
14,.,.,TRBJ2-7,TRBV5-1,CASSLVSGSYEQYF,TGCGCCAGCAGCTTGGTCAGCGGGTCCTACGAGCAGTACTTC
14,.,.,TRBJ2-7,TRBV5-1,CASSLNLQSYEQYF,TGCGCCAGCAGCTTGAATCTCCAATCCTACGAGCAGTACTTC
14,once,.,TRBJ2-7,TRBV6-1,CASSDVLSSYEQYF,TGTGCCAGCAGTGATGTCCTCAGCTCCTACGAGCAGTACTTC
16,.,TRBD2,TRBJ2-3,TRBV5-1,CASSLIAGGSTDTQYF,TGCGCCAGCAGTTTAATAGCGGGAGGTAGTACAGATACGCAGTATTTT
16,.,TRBD2,TRBJ2-1,TRBV29-1,CSGGKIAGNVLDEQFF,TGCAGCGGTGGGAAGATAGCGGGCAATGTTTTGGATGAGCAGTTCTTC
17,.,.,TRBJ2-5,TRBV7-8,CASSFLPRRTFQETQYF,TGTGCCAGCAGCTTCTTACCGCGGCGGACTTTTCAAGAGACCCAGTACTTC
15,.,.,TRBJ2-7,TRBV5-1,CASSLGAFPLSEQYF,TGCGCCAGCAGCTTGGGTGCTTTTCCCCTCAGCGAGCAGTACTTC
15,.,.,TRBJ2-7,TRBV6-5,CASSSPRDQSYEQYF,TGTGCCAGCAGTTCCCCACGGGACCAATCCTACGAGCAGTACTTC
16,.,.,TRBJ2-3,TRBV19,CASSIRVTADSETQYF,TGTGCCAGTAGTATCAGGGTAACAGCGGACAGTGAGACGCAGTATTTT
13,.,.,TRBJ1-1,TRBV23-1,CASTLGENTEAFF,TGCGCCAGCACCTTGGGGGAGAACACTGAAGCTTTCTTT
14,.,.,TRBJ2-7,TRBV7-2,CASSLEPGVYEQYF,TGTGCCAGCAGCTTAGAGCCGGGGGTGTACGAGCAGTACTTC
16,.,.,TRBJ2-5,TRBV5-6,CASSFFAPGSQETQYF,TGTGCCAGCAGCTTTTTTGCCCCCGGCAGCCAAGAGACCCAGTACTTC
14,.,TRBD2,TRBJ2-5,TRBV28,CASSPLAGGLSQYF,TGTGCCAGCAGCCCTCTAGCGGGAGGGCTTTCCCAGTACTTC
14,.,.,TRBJ1-5,TRBV2,CASLPWAGAEPQHF,TGTGCCAGCCTCCCTTGGGCAGGGGCAGAGCCCCAGCATTTT
16,.,.,TRBJ2-1,TRBV10-2,CASTPRGAGAYNEQFF,TGCGCCAGCACTCCGAGGGGGGCGGGAGCCTACAATGAGCAGTTCTTC
17,.,TRBD1,TRBJ1-5,TRBV28,CASTPGGGQGAFRPQHF,TGTGCCAGCACCCCTGGGGGGGGACAGGGGGCTTTTAGGCCCCAGCATTTT
13,.,TRBD1,TRBJ1-5,TRBV28,CASLDRDGQPQHF,TGTGCCAGCCTCGACAGGGACGGGCAGCCCCAGCATTTT
14,.,.,TRBJ1-3,TRBV18,CASSPETAGNTIYF,TGTGCCAGCTCACCAGAAACGGCCGGAAACACCATATATTTT
14,.,.,TRBJ2-1,TRBV7-2,CASSPPTLRNEQFF,TGTGCCAGCAGCCCACCGACCCTGAGAAATGAGCAGTTCTTC
12,once,.,TRBJ2-7,TRBV28,CASSHPPLEQYF,TGTGCCAGCAGTCACCCACCGCTCGAGCAGTACTTC
12,.,.,TRBJ2-7,TRBV18,CASSVSSYEQYF,TGTGCCAGCTCAGTGAGCTCCTACGAGCAGTACTTC
21,.,TRBD1,TRBJ1-2,TRBV12-5,CASGLVVLSGTGGFTNYGYTF,TGTGCTAGTGGTTTGGTAGTGCTATCCGGGACAGGGGGCTTCACTAACTATGGCTACACCTTC
14,.,.,TRBJ2-1,TRBV30,CAQVLGQSYNEQFF,TGTGCCCAGGTGTTAGGACAGTCCTACAATGAGCAGTTCTTC
17,.,TRBD2,TRBJ2-1,TRBV5-1,CASSYGSGGSSYNEQFF,TGCGCCAGCAGCTATGGATCGGGCGGGAGCTCCTACAATGAGCAGTTCTTC
11,.,.,TRBJ2-7,TRBV2,CASAQDTPEYF,TGTGCCAGCGCGCAGGACACCCCGGAGTACTTC
12,.,.,TRBJ1-5,TRBV19,CASHDTNQPQHF,TGTGCCAGCCATGACACAAATCAGCCCCAGCATTTT
16,once,.,TRBJ1-5,TRBV5-6,CASSLRTTGGNQPQHF,TGTGCCAGCAGCTTGCGGACAACGGGGGGCAATCAGCCCCAGCATTTT
15,.,.,TRBJ2-7,TRBV30,CAWEDRPPWNYEQYF,TGTGCCTGGGAAGACAGACCCCCTTGGAACTACGAGCAGTACTTC
15,.,TRBD2,TRBJ2-7,TRBV11-3,CASSHPTSGLYEQYF,TGTGCCAGCAGCCACCCAACTAGCGGCCTCTACGAGCAGTACTTC
17,.,.,TRBJ2-2,TRBV2,CASSPYGTPVGIGELFF,TGTGCCAGCAGTCCATACGGGACCCCAGTTGGGATCGGGGAGCTGTTTTTT
13,.,.,TRBJ1-2,TRBV7-9,CASSFWQSDGYTF,TGTGCCAGCAGCTTTTGGCAGAGTGATGGCTACACCTTC
19,.,TRBD1,TRBJ1-5,TRBV28,CASSSTPHGQGGPNQPQHF,TGTGCCAGCAGTAGTACCCCACACGGACAGGGGGGTCCAAATCAGCCCCAGCATTTT
13,.,TRBD2,TRBJ2-1,TRBV7-3,CASKASGSYEQFF,TGTGCCAGCAAAGCTAGCGGGAGCTATGAGCAGTTCTTC
16,.,.,TRBJ2-1,TRBV4-1,CASSQTAGGSNNEQFF,TGCGCCAGCAGCCAAACCGCAGGGGGGAGTAACAATGAGCAGTTCTTC
15,.,TRBD1,TRBJ1-1,TRBV18,CASSSTGGKNTEAFF,TGTGCCAGCTCCTCTACAGGGGGGAAGAACACTGAAGCTTTCTTT
16,.,TRBD1,TRBJ1-1,TRBV18,CASSPTLGGLNTEAFF,TGTGCCAGCTCACCAACCCTAGGGGGCCTGAACACTGAAGCTTTCTTT
13,.,.,TRBJ2-7,TRBV7-9,CASSWEGGYEQYF,TGTGCCAGCAGCTGGGAGGGGGGCTACGAGCAGTACTTC
14,.,.,TRBJ2-2,TRBV28,CASSLNSQPRELFF,TGTGCCAGCAGTTTAAACTCCCAGCCTCGGGAGCTGTTTTTT
15,.,.,TRBJ2-4,TRBV14,CASSQEGWAKNIQYF,TGTGCCAGCAGCCAAGAAGGGTGGGCCAAAAACATTCAGTACTTC
13,.,.,TRBJ2-3,TRBV9,CASSVAPLDTQYF,TGTGCCAGCAGCGTAGCCCCACTGGATACGCAGTATTTT
11,.,.,TRBJ2-5,TRBV6-1,CASSIQETQYF,TGTGCCAGCAGTATCCAAGAGACCCAGTACTTC